This TCR beta chain was sequenced during a study of cytomegalovirus exposure and HLA in healthy donors. Assay used: immunoSEQ multiplex PCR; TCRdb lists only in-frame clones, some missing. The sample records about 160,000 clones, 75% to 90% being singletons. On this clone itself: Its antigen is not identified.

Study observations and caveats: Reports indicated that the classifier achieved high specificity and sensitivity in diagnosing cytomegalovirus status. While the bulk of TCR sequences proved rare, some public TCRs turned up in many donors.

The sequenced material came from PBMCs. The source of this sequence is a woman younger than 30 in good health and CMV-seronegative.

In DNA form, the CDR3 reads TGTGCCTGGAGTGGGCGGGGGAGCGGACAGCCCCAGCATTTT. It yields the protein CAWSGRGSGQPQHF. The rearrangement uses TRBV30 and TRBJ1-5; perhaps TRBD1 as D (5 bases). This CDR3 is 14 amino acids long. Germline V gene sequence: CDR1 GTSNPN, CDR2 SVGIG (reference sequence). V was shortened by 1 base and J by 7 bases, with 14 bases between the two germline ends.